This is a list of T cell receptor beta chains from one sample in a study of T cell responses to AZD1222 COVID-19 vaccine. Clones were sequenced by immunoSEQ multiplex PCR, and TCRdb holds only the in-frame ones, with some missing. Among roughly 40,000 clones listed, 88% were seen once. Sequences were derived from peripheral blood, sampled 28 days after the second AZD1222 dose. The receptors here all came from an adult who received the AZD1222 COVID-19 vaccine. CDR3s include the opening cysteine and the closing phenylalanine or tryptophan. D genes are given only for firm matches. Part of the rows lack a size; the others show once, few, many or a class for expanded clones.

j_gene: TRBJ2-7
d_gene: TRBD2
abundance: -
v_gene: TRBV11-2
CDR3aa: CASRRLISGRTYEQYF
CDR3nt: TGTGCCAGCAGGAGGCTTATTAGCGGGAGGACGTACGAGCAGTACTTC

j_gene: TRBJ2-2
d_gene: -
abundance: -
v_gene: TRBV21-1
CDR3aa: CASSGRVEDTGELFF
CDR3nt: TGTGCCAGCAGCGGGAGGGTGGAGGACACCGGGGAGCTGTTTTTT

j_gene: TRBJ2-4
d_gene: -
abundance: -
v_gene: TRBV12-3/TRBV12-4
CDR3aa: CASSGAGPNIQYF
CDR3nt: TGTGCCAGCAGCGGGGCAGGACCAAACATTCAGTACTTC

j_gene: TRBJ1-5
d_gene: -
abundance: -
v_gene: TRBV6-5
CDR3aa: CASSPLGGQPQHF
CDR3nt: TGTGCCAGCAGTCCCCTTGGAGGACAGCCCCAGCATTTT

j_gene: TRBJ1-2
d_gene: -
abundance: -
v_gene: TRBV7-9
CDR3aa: CASSLAGAQGKGYTF
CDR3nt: TGTGCCAGCAGCTTAGCAGGTGCCCAGGGGAAAGGCTACACCTTC

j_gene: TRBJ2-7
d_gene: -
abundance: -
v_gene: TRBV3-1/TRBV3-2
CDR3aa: CASTDDTQLNEQYF
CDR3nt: TGTGCCAGCACTGATGACACTCAGCTGAACGAGCAGTACTTC

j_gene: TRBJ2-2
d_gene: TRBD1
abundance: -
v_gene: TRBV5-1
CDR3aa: CASSSGGRGTGELFF
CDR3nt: TGCGCCAGCAGCTCAGGGGGCAGGGGCACCGGGGAGCTGTTTTTT

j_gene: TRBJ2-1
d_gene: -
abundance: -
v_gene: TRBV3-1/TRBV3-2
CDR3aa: CASSTLGGGATYNEQFF
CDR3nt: TGTGCCAGCAGCACACTCGGGGGTGGTGCCACCTACAATGAGCAGTTCTTC

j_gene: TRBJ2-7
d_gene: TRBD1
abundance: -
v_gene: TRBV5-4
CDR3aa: CASSLRQGYEQYF
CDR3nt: TGTGCCAGCAGCTTAAGACAGGGCTACGAGCAGTACTTC

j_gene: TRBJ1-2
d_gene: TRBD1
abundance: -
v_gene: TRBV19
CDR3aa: CASSTTGGDGYTF
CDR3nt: TGTGCCAGTAGTACCACAGGGGGCGATGGCTACACCTTC

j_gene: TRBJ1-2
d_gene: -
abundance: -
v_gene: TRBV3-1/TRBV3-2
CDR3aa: CASSGLYYGYTF
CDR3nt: TGTGCCAGCAGCGGACTTTACTATGGCTACACCTTC

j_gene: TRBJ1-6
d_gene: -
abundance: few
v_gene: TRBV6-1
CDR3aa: CASSEEGAGGSPLHF
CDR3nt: TGTGCCAGCAGTGAAGAGGGCGCAGGTGGTTCACCCCTCCACTTT

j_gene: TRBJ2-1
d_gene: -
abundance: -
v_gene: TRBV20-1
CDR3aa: CSATQYNEQFF
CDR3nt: TGCAGTGCTACCCAGTACAATGAGCAGTTCTTC

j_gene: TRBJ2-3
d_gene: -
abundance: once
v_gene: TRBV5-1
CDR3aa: CASSFGLIRDTQYF
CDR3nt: TGCGCCAGCAGCTTTGGACTAATAAGAGATACGCAGTATTTT

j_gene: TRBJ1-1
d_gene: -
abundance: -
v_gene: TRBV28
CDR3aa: CASTARDPLGEAFF
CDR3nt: TGTGCCAGCACCGCCCGGGACCCCCTAGGAGAAGCTTTCTTT

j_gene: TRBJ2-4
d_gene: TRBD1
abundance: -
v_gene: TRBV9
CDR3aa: CASSLSGTGGQNIQYF
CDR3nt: TGTGCCAGCAGCCTATCTGGGACAGGGGGTCAAAACATTCAGTACTTC

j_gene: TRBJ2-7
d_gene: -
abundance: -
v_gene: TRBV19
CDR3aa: CASSTADRYEQYF
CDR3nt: TGTGCCAGTAGTACCGCCGACAGATACGAGCAGTACTTC

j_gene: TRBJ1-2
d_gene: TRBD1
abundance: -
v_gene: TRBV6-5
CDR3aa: CASSPDRDYGYTF
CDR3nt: TGTGCCAGCAGCCCGGACAGGGACTATGGCTACACCTTC

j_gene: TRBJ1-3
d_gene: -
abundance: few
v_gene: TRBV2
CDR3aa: CASSESGAFFVSGNTIYF
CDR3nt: TGTGCCAGCAGTGAAAGCGGGGCCTTTTTCGTGTCTGGAAACACCATATATTTT

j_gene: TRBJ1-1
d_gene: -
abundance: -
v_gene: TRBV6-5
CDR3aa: CASRTGRTEAFF
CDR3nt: TGTGCCAGCAGAACAGGACGTACTGAAGCTTTCTTT

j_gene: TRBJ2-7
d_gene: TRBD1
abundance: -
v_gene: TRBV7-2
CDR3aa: CASSQGQGREQYF
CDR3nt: TGTGCCAGCAGCCAGGGACAGGGGAGGGAGCAGTACTTC

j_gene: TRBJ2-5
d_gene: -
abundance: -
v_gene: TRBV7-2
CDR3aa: CASSQGGVDAETQYF
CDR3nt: TGTGCCAGCAGCCAGGGGGGGGTTGACGCGGAGACCCAGTACTTC

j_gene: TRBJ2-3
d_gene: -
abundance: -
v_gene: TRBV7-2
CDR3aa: CASSLNGPGTDTQYF
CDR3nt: TGTGCCAGCAGCTTAAATGGGCCTGGCACAGATACGCAGTATTTT

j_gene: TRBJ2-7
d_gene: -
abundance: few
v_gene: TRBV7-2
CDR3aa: CASSLQELGEQYF
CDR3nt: TGTGCCAGCAGCTTACAGGAACTGGGCGAGCAGTACTTC

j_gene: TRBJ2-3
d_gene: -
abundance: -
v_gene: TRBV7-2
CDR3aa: CASSPILSTDTQYF
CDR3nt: TGTGCCAGCAGCCCTATTTTGAGCACAGATACGCAGTATTTT

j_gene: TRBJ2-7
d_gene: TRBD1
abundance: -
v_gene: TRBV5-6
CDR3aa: CASSLRAGTGTGEQYF
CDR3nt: TGTGCCAGCAGCCTTAGAGCCGGGACAGGGACGGGCGAGCAGTACTTC